This T cell receptor (beta chain) was recovered during a study of CD8+CD57+ T cells in acquired aplastic anemia. For the study at large: Mean DNA quantity obtained from sorted CD4+ and CD8+ cells was about 3.5 ug. Study results and limitations: Some 30 shared CD8+ CDR3s appeared highly expressed within patients' immunodominant clones.

The CDR3 has 13 residues. The ends were cut back, 8 bases at V and 0 bases at J, with 8 bases in the middle. The germline V gene has CDR1 MNHNS and CDR2 SASEGT. Worth noting for this clonotype: What it binds is unknown.

Whoever was chosen for sequencing had shown CD8+CD57+ cell expansion by flow cytometry. CDR3 and TCR beta VDJ profiling relied on a genomic DNA template. TCRdb fed the reads into MiXCR, producing one record per CDR3 protein. In the table there are hundreds of thousands of distinct CDR3 sequences, about a third of which are singletons. The sequence was obtained from a human donor with aplastic anemia. Source material: sorted CD4+, CD8+, or CD8+CD57+ T cells (not recorded which) from PBMCs. The chain is built from TRBV6-1 and TRBJ1-5; no clear D. The CDR3 DNA reads TGTGCCAGCGTGTCGTATAGCAATCAGCCCCAGCATTTT. This codes for CASVSYSNQPQHF.